This passage covers 15 T cell receptor beta chains from one sample sequenced in a study of regulatory T cells in long-lasting Graves disease. Regarding time point: persistent/refractory GD, antithyroid drugs over 5 years with positive TRAb. RNA from PBMCs was the source of the TCR library. Libraries of TCR beta came from iRepertoire HTBI primers plus Arm-PCR of CDR3 regions. Each CDR3 protein is one row after TCRdb ran MiXCR on the multiplex PCR reads. The sample holds 650,000 to 850,000 distinct CDR3 sequences, around 30% seen once. The source material was peripheral blood mononuclear cells (PBMCs), sampled when the disease was refractory, from a patient treated with antithyroid drugs. The source is a female donor with Graves disease.

This clonotype was recorded a few times. V gene TRBV30 combines with J gene TRBJ1-1, with D uncertain. CDR1 GTSNPN and CDR2 SVGIG come from the germline V gene (reference sequence). Trimming removed 4 bases from V and 1 base from J, with 10 bases in between. The CDR3 loop spans 13 amino acids. The CDR3, as DNA: TGTGCCTGGATAAGGAACAAGAACACTGAAGCTTTCTTT. Its protein is CAWIRNKNTEAFF.

This clonotype was seen more than once but under ten times. J is TRBJ1-1 and V is TRBV10-1, with D unclear. Trimming removed 5 bases from V and 1 base from J, with 11 bases in between. The CDR3 loop spans 14 amino acids. Germline V gene sequence: CDR1 WNHNN, CDR2 SYGVQD (reference sequence). Written as DNA, the CDR3 is TGCGCCAGCAGTCCTGCCGCGGGGAACACTGAAGCTTTCTTT. As protein: CASSPAAGNTEAFF.

This clonotype was seen only a few times. The gene calls are TRBV10-3 and TRBJ1-6; D uncertain. Trimming stripped 3 bases from V and 7 bases from J, with 4 bases between. This CDR3 is 12 amino acids long. In germline, CDR1 is ENHRY, CDR2 SYGVKD. The CDR3 bases are TGTGCCATCAGTGATGGGAATTCACCCCTCCACTTT. Translated, it gives CAISDGNSPLHF.

The chain links TRBV29-1 to TRBJ1-1; no clear D. Germline assignment: CDR1 SQVTM and CDR2 ANQGSEA. This CDR3 is 12 amino acids long. V shed 0 bases and J shed 6 bases, with 8 bases lying between them. The CDR3 reads CSVEDGSAEAFF. In DNA, the CDR3 is TGCAGCGTTGAAGACGGCAGTGCTGAAGCTTTCTTT.

This clonotype has only a few counts. The V call is TRBV20-1, the J call TRBJ2-7; D is uncertain. V lost 6 bases and J 4 bases, leaving 13 bases between the germline ends. Per the germline V gene, CDR1 is DFQATT and CDR2 is SNEGSKA (reference sequence). The CDR3 length is 12 residues. CDR3 in amino acids: CSAPTHAYEQYF. For the CDR3, the DNA is TGCAGTGCGCCGACCCACGCTTACGAGCAGTACTTC.

There are many counts of this clonotype. V is TRBV7-3 and J is TRBJ1-6; tentatively, D is TRBD1 (5 bases). The CDR3 extends over 16 amino acids. CDR1 is SGHTA and CDR2 is FQGTGA in the germline V gene. V dropped 0 bases and J dropped 10 bases, with 16 bases sitting between them. The CDR3: CASSLTRAGMNSPLHF. In DNA, the CDR3 is TGTGCCAGCAGCTTAACGAGGGCAGGGATGAACTCACCCCTCCACTTT.

This clonotype was counted many times. The chain has TRBV28 and TRBJ2-7; 7 bases match TRBD1. Germline V gene sequence: CDR1 MDHEN, CDR2 SYDVKM. This CDR3 is built from 16 residues. Losses at the gene ends were 10 bases for V and 3 bases for J; bases not matched to a gene: 18. CDR3 loop: CATPQSGTAIFYEQYF. The CDR3 DNA reads TGTGCCACCCCCCAATCCGGGACAGCCATCTTCTACGAGCAGTACTTC.

This chain joins TRBV11-2 and TRBJ1-1; D may be TRBD1 (6 bases). The CDR3 extends over 16 amino acids. Per the germline V gene, CDR1 is SGHAT and CDR2 is FQNNGV. Trimming stripped 1 base from V and 4 bases from J, with 16 bases between. The CDR3 region is CASSLGGRGRGTEAFF. CDR3 in DNA: TGTGCCAGCAGCTTAGGGGGCCGGGGGCGGGGCACTGAAGCTTTCTTT. The full variable domain, its missing parts supplied by reference TRBV11-2 and TRBJ1-1, is EAGVAQSPRYKIIEKRQSVAFWCNPISGHATLYWYQQILGQGPKLLIQFQNNGVVDDSQLPKDRFSAERLKGVDSTLKIQPAKLEDSAVYLCASSLGGRGRGTEAFFGQGTRLTVV.

This clonotype showed up just a few times. The chain uses TRBV6-2 or TRBV6-3 and TRBJ2-7, with 7 nucleotides matching TRBD1. Germline loops: CDR1 MNHEY, CDR2 SVGEGT. Trimming took 0 bases from V and 4 from J; bases not matched to a gene: 6. This CDR3 region has 15 residues. CDR3 DNA sequence: TGTGCCAGCAGTTACTCAGGGACAGAAACTTACGAGCAGTACTTC. This gives the protein CASSYSGTETYEQYF.

This clonotype has a handful of counts. The rearrangement joins TRBV20-1 to TRBJ2-7; D assignment may be TRBD1 or TRBD2 (5 bases each). The germline CDR1 and CDR2 sequences are DFQATT and SNEGSKA (reference sequence). V lost 1 base and J 8 bases, leaving 15 bases between the germline ends. The CDR3 has 13 residues. The CDR3 sequence: CSARGPGPPKQYF. The DNA for the CDR3 is TGCAGTGCTAGAGGACCGGGACCCCCGAAGCAGTACTTC.

V and J are TRBV7-2 and TRBJ2-1, with TRBD2 matching over 14 bases. Germline-derived CDR1 and CDR2 are SGHTA and FQGNSA. V dropped 1 base and J dropped 9; count of bases not matched to a gene: 11. The CDR3 length is 18 residues. The CDR3 DNA follows: TGTGCCAGCAGCTTAGGTACGGGACTAGCGGGAGTTATAAGTGAGCAGTTCTTC. Translating gives CASSLGTGLAGVISEQFF.

The chain links TRBV11-2 to TRBJ1-3; no clear D. The CDR3 is 16 residues long. From germline, CDR1 is SGHAT and CDR2 FQNNGV. Trimming left V 0 bases short and J 0 bases short, with 9 bases between. The CDR3 DNA sequence: TGTGCCAGCAGCTTAGACACCAGCGTCTCTGGAAACACCATATATTTT. As protein: CASSLDTSVSGNTIYF. Drawing the rest from reference TRBV11-2 and TRBJ1-3, the complete variable domain is EAGVAQSPRYKIIEKRQSVAFWCNPISGHATLYWYQQILGQGPKLLIQFQNNGVVDDSQLPKDRFSAERLKGVDSTLKIQPAKLEDSAVYLCASSLDTSVSGNTIYFGEGSWLTVV.

J is TRBJ2-7 and V is TRBV5-4; possibly TRBD1 or TRBD2 for D (5 bases each). Trimming shortened V by 4 bases and J by 3 bases, and 17 bases separated the two germline ends. The CDR3 covers 15 residues. Germline V gives CDR1 SGHNT, CDR2 YYREEE (reference sequence). The CDR3 nucleotides read TGTGCCAGCAGCCCGGGACCGCCGCAACTCTACGAGCAGTACTTC. Encoded protein: CASSPGPPQLYEQYF.

V and J are TRBV20-1 and TRBJ2-5, with D tentatively TRBD1 (6 bases). This CDR3 spans 12 amino acids. V was pared by 5 bases and J by 3 bases, with 10 bases between. CDR1 is DFQATT, CDR2 SNEGSKA, per germline (reference sequence). Here the CDR3 DNA reads TGCAGTGCTGTCCGGACAGAAGAGACCCAGTACTTC. It yields the protein CSAVRTEETQYF.

This clonotype was recorded a few times. The V call is TRBV7-9, the J call TRBJ2-2; 9 bases agree with TRBD2. The CDR3 runs 15 residues. V was clipped by 5 bases and J by 5 bases; unmatched bases: 6. The germline V gene encodes CDR1 SEHNR and CDR2 FQNEAQ (reference sequence). The DNA of the CDR3 is TGTGCCAGCAGCCTTAGCGGGGGCGCGACCGGGGAGCTGTTTTTT. Translated, it gives CASSLSGGATGELFF.